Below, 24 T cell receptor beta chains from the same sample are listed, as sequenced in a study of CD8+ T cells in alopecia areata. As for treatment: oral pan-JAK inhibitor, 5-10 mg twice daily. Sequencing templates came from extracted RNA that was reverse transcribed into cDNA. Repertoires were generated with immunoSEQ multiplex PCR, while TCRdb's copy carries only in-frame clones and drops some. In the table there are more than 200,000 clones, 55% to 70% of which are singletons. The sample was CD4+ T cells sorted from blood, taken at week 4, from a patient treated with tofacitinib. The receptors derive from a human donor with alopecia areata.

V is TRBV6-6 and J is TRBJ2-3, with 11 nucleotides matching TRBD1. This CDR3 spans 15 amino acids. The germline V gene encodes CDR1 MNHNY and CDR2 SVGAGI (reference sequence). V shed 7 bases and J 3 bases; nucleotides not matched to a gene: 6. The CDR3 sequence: CASTRGTGGTDTQYF. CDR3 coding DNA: TGTGCCAGCACTCGAGGGACAGGGGGAACAGATACGCAGTATTTT.

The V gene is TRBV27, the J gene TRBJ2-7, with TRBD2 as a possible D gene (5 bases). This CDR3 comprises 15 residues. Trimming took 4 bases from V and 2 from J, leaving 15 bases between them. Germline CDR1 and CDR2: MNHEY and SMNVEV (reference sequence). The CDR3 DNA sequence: TGTGCCAGCAGTTCGGCGGACTGGATAACCTACGAGCAGTACTTC. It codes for CASSSADWITYEQYF.

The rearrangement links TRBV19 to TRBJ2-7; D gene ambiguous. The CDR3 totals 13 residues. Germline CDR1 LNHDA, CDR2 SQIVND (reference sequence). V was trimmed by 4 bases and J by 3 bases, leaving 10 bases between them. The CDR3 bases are TGTGCCAGTAGTAGTGGGTACAGCTACGAGCAGTACTTC. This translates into CASSSGYSYEQYF.

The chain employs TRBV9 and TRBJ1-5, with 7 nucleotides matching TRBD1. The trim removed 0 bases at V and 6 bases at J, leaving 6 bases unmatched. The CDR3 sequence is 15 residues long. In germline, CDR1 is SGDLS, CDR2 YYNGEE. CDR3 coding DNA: TGTGCCAGCAGCGTAGATACAGGGGACCTTCAGCCCCAGCATTTT. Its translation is CASSVDTGDLQPQHF.

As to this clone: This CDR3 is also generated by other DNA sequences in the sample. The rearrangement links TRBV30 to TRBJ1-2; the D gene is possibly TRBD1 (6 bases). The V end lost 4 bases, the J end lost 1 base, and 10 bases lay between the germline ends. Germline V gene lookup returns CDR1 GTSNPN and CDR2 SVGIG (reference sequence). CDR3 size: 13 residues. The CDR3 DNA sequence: TGTGCCTGGAACAAGGACAGTAACTATGGCTACACCTTC. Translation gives CAWNKDSNYGYTF.

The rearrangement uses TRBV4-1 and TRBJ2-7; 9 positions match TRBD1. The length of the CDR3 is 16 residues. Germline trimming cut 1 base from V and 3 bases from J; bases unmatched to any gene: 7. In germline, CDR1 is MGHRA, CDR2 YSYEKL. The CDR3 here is CASSQGPGQGLYEQYF. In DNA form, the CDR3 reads TGCGCCAGCAGCCAAGGTCCGGGACAGGGTCTCTACGAGCAGTACTTC.

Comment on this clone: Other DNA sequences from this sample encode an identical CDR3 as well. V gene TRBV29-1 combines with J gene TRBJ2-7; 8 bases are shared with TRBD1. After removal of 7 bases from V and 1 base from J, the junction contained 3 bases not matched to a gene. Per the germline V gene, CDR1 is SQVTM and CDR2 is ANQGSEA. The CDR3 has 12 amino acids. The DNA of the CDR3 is TGCAGCGGGAGGACAGGGTCCTACGAGCAGTACTTC. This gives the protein CSGRTGSYEQYF.

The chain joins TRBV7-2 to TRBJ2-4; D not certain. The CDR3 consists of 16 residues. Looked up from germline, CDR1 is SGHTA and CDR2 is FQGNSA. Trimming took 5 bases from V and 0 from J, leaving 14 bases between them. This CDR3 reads CASSTQGELAKNIQYF. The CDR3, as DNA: TGTGCCAGCAGCACACAAGGAGAGCTAGCCAAAAACATTCAGTACTTC.

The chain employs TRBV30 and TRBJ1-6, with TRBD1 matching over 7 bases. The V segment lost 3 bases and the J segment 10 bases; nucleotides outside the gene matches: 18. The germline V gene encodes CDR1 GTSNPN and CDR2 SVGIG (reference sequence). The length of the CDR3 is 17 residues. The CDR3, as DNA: TGTGCCTGGAGCCGACTGAAGGGGGCTTCTTTACGGTCACCCCTCCACTTT. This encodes CAWSRLKGASLRSPLHF.

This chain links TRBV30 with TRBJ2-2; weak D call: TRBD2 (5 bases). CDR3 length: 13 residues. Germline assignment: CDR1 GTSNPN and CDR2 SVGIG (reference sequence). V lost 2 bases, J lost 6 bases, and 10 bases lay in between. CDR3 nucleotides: TGTGCCTGGAGTTTCGCGGGCCCCGGGGAGCTGTTTTTT. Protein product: CAWSFAGPGELFF.

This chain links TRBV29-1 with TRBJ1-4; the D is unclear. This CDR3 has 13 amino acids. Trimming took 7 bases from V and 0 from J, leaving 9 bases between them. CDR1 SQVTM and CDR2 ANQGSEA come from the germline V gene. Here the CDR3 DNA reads TGCAGCGCTATCCCCGCAACTAATGAAAAACTGTTTTTT. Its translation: CSAIPATNEKLFF.

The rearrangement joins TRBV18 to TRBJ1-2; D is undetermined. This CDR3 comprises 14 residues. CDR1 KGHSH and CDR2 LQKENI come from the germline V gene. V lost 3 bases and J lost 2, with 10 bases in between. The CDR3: CASSPYRGNYGYTF. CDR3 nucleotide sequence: TGTGCCAGCTCACCCTACCGCGGGAACTATGGCTACACCTTC.

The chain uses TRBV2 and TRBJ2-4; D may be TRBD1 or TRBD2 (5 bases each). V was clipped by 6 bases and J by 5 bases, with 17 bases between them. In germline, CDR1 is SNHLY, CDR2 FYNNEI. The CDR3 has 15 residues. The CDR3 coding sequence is TGTGCCAGCAGGCCGGGGACCTTGTTGCAAAACATTCAGTACTTC. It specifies CASRPGTLLQNIQYF.

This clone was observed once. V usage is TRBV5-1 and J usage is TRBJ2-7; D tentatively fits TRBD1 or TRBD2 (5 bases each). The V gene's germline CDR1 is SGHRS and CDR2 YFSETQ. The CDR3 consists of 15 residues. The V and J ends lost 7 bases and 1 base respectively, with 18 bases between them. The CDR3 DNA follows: TGCGCCAGCCATCCGGAGAGGGGTCCATCCTACGAGCAGTACTTC. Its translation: CASHPERGPSYEQYF.

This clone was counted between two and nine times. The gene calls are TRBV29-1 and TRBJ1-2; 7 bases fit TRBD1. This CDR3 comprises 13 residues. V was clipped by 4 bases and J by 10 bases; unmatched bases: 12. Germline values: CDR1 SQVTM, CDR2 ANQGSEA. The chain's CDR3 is CSVGETGSGAYTF. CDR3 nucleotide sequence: TGCAGCGTTGGGGAGACAGGGTCCGGTGCCTACACCTTC.

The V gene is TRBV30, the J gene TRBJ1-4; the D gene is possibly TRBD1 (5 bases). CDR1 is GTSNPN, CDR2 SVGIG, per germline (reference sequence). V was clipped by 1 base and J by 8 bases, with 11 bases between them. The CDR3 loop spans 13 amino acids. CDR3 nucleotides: TGTGCCTGGAGTGGGCAGGGAGGCGAAAAACTGTTTTTT. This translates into CAWSGQGGEKLFF.

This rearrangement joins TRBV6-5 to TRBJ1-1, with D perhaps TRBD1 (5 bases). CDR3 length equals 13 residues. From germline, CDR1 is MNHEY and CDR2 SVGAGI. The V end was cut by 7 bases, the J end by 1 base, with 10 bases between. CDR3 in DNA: TGTGCCAGCACCCGGGACGGGAACACTGAAGCTTTCTTT. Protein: CASTRDGNTEAFF.

As DNA, the CDR3 is TGTGCCAGCAGCGCAAATGGGGGGTCTGAAGCTTTCTTT. It codes for CASSANGGSEAFF. The chain combines TRBV2 with TRBJ1-1; possibly TRBD1 for D (5 bases). Germline V gene data show CDR1 as SNHLY and CDR2 as FYNNEI. The CDR3 is 13 amino acids. V shed 6 bases and J shed 6 bases, with 14 bases lying between them.

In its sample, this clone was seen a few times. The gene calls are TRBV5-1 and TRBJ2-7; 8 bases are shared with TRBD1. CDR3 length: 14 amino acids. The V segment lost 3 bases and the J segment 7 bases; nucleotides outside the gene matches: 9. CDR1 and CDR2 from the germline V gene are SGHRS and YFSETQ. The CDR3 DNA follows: TGCGCCAGCAGCTGGGAACTTACAGGGGGGGAGCAGTACTTC. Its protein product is CASSWELTGGEQYF.

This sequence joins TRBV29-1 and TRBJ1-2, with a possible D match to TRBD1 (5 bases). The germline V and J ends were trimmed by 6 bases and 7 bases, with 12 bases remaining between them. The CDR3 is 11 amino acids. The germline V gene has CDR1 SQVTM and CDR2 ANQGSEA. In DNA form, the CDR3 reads TGCAGCGTGATCGAGAGGGGTGGCTACACCTTC. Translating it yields CSVIERGGYTF.

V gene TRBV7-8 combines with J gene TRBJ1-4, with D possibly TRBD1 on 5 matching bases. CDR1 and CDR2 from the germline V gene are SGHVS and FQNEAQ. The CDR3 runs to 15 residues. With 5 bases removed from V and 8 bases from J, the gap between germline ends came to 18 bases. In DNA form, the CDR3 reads TGTGCCAGCAGCAACCTCGGGACCGGAGGGGAAAAACTGTTTTTT. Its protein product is CASSNLGTGGEKLFF.

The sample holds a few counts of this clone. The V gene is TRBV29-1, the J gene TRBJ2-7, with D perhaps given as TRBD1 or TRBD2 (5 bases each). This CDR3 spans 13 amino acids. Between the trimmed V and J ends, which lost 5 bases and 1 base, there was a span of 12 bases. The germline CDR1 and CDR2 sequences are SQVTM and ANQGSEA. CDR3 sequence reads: CSVSGTKSYEQYF. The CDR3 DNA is TGCAGCGTTTCAGGGACCAAATCCTACGAGCAGTACTTC.

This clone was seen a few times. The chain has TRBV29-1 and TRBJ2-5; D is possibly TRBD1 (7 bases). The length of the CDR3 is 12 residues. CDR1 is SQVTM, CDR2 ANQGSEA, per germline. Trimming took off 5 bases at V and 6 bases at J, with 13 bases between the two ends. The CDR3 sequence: CSVRPGGQTQYF. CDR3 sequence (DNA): TGCAGCGTTCGCCCAGGGGGGCAGACCCAGTACTTC. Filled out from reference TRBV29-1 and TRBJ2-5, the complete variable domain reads SAVISQKPSRDICQRGTSLTIQCQVDSQVTMMFWYRQQPGQSLTLIATANQGSEATYESGFVIDKFPISRPNLTFSTLTVSNMSPEDSSIYLCSVRPGGQTQYFGPGTRLLVL.

The CDR3 DNA reads TGTGCCATCAGACAGACAGAGAACACCGGGGAGCTGTTTTTT. It is translated as CAIRQTENTGELFF. The V and J genes are TRBV10-3 and TRBJ2-2; D perhaps matches TRBD1 (5 bases). The CDR3 contains 14 residues. Germline V CDR1 and CDR2: ENHRY, SYGVKD. The V end lost 6 bases, the J end lost 1 base, and 9 bases lay between the germline ends.